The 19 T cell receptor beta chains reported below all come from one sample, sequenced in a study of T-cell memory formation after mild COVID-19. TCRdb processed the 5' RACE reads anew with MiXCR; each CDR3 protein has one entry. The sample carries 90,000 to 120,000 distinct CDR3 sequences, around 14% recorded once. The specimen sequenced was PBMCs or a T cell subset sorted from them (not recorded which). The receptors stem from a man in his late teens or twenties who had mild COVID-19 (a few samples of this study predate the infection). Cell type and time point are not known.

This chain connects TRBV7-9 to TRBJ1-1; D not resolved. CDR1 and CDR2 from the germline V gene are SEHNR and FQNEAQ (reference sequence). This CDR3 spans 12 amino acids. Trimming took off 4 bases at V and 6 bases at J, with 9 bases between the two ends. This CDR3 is CASSSGVAEAFF. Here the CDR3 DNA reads TGTGCCAGCAGCTCAGGTGTAGCTGAAGCTTTCTTT. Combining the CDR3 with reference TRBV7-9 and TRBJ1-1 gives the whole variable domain DTGVSQNPRHKITKRGQNVTFRCDPISEHNRLYWYRQTLGQGPEFLTYFQNEAQLEKSRLLSDRFSAERPKGSFSTLEIQRTEQGDSAMYLCASSSGVAEAFFGQGTRLTVV.

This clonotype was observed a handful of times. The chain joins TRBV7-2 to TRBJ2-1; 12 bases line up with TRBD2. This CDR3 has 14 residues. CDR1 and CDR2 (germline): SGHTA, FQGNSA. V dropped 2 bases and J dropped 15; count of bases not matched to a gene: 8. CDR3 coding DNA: TGTGCCAGCAGCTTAAGTCTAGCGGGGGGGCGACTGTTCTTC. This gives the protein CASSLSLAGGRLFF.

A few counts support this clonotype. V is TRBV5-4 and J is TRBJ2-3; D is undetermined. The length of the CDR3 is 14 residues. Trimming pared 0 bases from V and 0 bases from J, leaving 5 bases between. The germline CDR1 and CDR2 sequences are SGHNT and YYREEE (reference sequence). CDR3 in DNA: TGTGCCAGCAGCTTGGTACTTAGCACAGATACGCAGTATTTT. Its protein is CASSLVLSTDTQYF.

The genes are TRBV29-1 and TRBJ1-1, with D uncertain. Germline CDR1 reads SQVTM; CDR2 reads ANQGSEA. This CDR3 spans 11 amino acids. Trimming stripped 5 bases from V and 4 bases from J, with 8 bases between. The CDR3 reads CSVRVGTEAFF. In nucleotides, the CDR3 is TGCAGCGTTCGAGTCGGCACTGAAGCTTTCTTT.

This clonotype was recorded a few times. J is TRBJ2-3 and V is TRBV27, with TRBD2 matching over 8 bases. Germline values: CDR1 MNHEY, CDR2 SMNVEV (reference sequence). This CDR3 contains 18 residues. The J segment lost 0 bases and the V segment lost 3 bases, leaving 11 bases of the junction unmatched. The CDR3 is CASSLASGGKPSTDTQYF. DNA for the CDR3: TGTGCCAGCAGTTTGGCCAGCGGGGGTAAACCTAGCACAGATACGCAGTATTTT.

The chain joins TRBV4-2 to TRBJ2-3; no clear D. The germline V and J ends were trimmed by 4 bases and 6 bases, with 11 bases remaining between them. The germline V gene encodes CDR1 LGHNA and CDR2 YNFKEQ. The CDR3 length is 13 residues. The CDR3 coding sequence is TGTGCCAGCAGCCCTCCCTCCAGGGATACGCAGTATTTT. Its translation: CASSPPSRDTQYF.

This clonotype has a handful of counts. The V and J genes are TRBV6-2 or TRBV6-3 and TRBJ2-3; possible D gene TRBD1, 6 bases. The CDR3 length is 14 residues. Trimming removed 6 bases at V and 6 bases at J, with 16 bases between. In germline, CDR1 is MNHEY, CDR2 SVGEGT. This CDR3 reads CASSQHITGDTQYF. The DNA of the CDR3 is TGTGCCAGCAGCCAACATATCACAGGGGATACGCAGTATTTT.

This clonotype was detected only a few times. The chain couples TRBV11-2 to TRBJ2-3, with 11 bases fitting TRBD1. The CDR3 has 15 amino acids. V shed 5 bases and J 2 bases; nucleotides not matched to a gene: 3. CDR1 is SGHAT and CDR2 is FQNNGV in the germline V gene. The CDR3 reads CASSRTGGPTDTQYF. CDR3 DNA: TGTGCCAGCAGCCGGACAGGGGGCCCCACAGATACGCAGTATTTT.

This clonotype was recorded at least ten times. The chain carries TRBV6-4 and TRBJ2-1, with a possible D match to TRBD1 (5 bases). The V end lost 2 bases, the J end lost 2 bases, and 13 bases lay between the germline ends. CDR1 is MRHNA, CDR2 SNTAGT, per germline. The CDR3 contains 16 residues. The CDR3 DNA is TGTGCCAGCAGTGACGACGACAGAGCTCCCTACAATGAGCAGTTCTTC. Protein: CASSDDDRAPYNEQFF.

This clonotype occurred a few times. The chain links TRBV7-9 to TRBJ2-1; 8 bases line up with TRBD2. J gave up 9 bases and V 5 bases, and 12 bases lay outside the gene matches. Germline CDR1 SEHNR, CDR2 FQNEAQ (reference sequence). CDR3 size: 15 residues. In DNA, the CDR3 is TGTGCCAGCAGCCACCCGGGAGGGAATGTCGGTGAGCAGTTCTTC. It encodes CASSHPGGNVGEQFF.

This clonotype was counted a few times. As DNA, the CDR3 is TGTGCCAGCAGCCAGGAAGGGATGCCAACTAATGAAAAACTGTTTTTT. Protein sequence: CASSQEGMPTNEKLFF. This sequence joins TRBV3-1 and TRBJ1-4; no definite D call. V was clipped by 3 bases and J by 0 bases, with 11 bases between them. Germline V gene data show CDR1 as LGHDT and CDR2 as YNNKEL (reference sequence). This CDR3 has 16 amino acids.

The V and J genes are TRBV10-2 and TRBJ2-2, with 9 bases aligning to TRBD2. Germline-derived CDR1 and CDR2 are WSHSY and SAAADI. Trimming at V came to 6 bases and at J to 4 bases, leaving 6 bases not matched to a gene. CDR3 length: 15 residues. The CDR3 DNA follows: TGCGCCAGCAGGGCCTCTAGCGGGGTCACCGGGGAGCTGTTTTTT. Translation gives CASRASSGVTGELFF.

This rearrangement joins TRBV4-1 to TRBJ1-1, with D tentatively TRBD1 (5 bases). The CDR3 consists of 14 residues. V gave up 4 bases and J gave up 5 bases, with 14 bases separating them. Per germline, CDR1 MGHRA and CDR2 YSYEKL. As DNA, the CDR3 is TGCGCCAGCAGCCCTCCGGGGGTAGGAACTGAAGCTTTCTTT. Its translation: CASSPPGVGTEAFF.

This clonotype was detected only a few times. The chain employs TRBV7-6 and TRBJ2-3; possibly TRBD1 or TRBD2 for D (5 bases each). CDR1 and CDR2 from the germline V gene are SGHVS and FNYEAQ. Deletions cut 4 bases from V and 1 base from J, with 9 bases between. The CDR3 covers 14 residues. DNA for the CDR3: TGTGCCAGCAGCTCGAGGGGCCGCACAGATACGCAGTATTTT. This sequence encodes CASSSRGRTDTQYF.

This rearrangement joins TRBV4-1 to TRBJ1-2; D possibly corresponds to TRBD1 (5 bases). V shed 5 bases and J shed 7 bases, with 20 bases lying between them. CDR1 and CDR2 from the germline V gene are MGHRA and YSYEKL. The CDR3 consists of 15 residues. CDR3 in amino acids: CASSEAPDTGPGYTF. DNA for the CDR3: TGCGCCAGCAGCGAAGCTCCAGACACAGGTCCTGGCTACACCTTC.

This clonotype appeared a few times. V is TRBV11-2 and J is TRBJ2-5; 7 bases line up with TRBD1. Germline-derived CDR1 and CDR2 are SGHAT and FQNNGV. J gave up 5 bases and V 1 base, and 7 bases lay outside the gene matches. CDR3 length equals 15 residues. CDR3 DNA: TGTGCCAGCAGCTTAGGAGGGGGCATCGGGGAGACCCAGTACTTC. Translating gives CASSLGGGIGETQYF.

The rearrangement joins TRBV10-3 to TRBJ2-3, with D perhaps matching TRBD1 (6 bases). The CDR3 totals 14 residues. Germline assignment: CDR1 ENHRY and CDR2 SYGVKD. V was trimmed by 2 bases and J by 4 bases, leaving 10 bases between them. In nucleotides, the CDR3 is TGTGCCATCAGTGAGGACAGGAACCCAGATACGCAGTATTTT. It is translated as CAISEDRNPDTQYF.

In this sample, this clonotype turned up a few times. The CDR3 spells CASSYSLEASGDNEQFF. In DNA, the CDR3 is TGTGCCAGCAGTTACTCTTTAGAGGCTAGCGGGGACAATGAGCAGTTCTTC. This chain joins TRBV6-6 and TRBJ2-1; TRBD2 matches at 9 bases. The CDR3 is 17 residues long. V lost 0 bases to trimming and J lost 5 bases; unmatched junction nucleotides: 8. Germline CDR1 reads MNHNY; CDR2 reads SVGAGI (reference sequence).

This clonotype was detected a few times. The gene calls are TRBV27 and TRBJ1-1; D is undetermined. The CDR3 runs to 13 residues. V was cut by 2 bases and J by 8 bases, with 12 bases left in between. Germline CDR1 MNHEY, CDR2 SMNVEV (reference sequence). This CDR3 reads CASSLIGVPEAFF. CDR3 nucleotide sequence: TGTGCCAGCAGTTTAATTGGTGTCCCCGAAGCTTTCTTT.